One sample yielded the 13 T cell receptor beta chains listed below, sequenced in a study of blood T cell repertoires in COVID-19. Sequencing was performed with immunoSEQ multiplex PCR; in TCRdb, only in-frame clones are kept and a portion is missing. Of roughly 50,000 clones listed, 90% are singletons. Input material: peripheral blood. The origin of the receptors is a woman in her thirties or forties with active COVID-19.

The V call is TRBV19, the J call TRBJ2-2, with 7 positions matching TRBD2. In germline, CDR1 is LNHDA, CDR2 SQIVND (reference sequence). This CDR3 has 16 residues. Germline trimming cut 6 bases from V and 0 bases from J; bases unmatched to any gene: 7. The chain's CDR3 is CASRGGAETNTGELFF. As DNA, the CDR3 is TGTGCCAGTAGGGGAGGGGCAGAGACGAACACCGGGGAGCTGTTTTTT.

The V gene is TRBV2, the J gene TRBJ1-3; the D is unclear. The V end lost 6 bases, the J end lost 0 bases, and 18 bases lay between the germline ends. The CDR3 has 17 amino acids. CDR1 is SNHLY and CDR2 is FYNNEI in the germline V gene. CDR3 region: CASRLYNSGSSGNTIYF. The CDR3 bases are TGTGCCAGCAGACTCTATAACTCTGGGAGCTCTGGAAACACCATATATTTT.

The chain links TRBV7-6 to TRBJ2-3; 7 nucleotides agree with TRBD1. Germline-derived CDR1 and CDR2 are SGHVS and FNYEAQ. The CDR3 length is 16 residues. Trimming removed 0 bases from V and 3 bases from J; junction bases left unmatched: 6. CDR3: CASSLAGTAGTDTQYF. In nucleotides, the CDR3 is TGTGCCAGCAGCTTAGCCGGGACAGCCGGGACAGATACGCAGTATTTT.

The chain uses TRBV15 and TRBJ2-5; tentative D call: TRBD2 (5 bases). The germline V gene encodes CDR1 LNHNV and CDR2 YYDKDF (reference sequence). Trimming removed 0 bases at V and 5 bases at J, with 7 bases between. The CDR3 contains 13 residues. CDR3 sequence: CATSRDPGETQYF. CDR3 sequence (DNA): TGTGCCACCAGCAGAGATCCGGGGGAGACCCAGTACTTC.

J is TRBJ2-3 and V is TRBV18; the D is unclear. V gave up 6 bases and J gave up 1 base, with 8 bases separating them. The CDR3 totals 13 residues. The germline V gene has CDR1 KGHSH and CDR2 LQKENI. The CDR3 spells CASSRVGTDTQYF. The CDR3 region has the DNA TGTGCCAGCTCCCGGGTAGGCACAGATACGCAGTATTTT.

The rearrangement joins TRBV7-2 to TRBJ1-5; TRBD1 is a possible D gene (6 bases). Trimming pared 5 bases from V and 7 bases from J, leaving 15 bases between. CDR3 length equals 14 residues. Germline V lookup: CDR1 SGHTA, CDR2 FQGNSA. The CDR3 nucleotides read TGTGCCAGCAGCAGTGGACAGAGTAAACAGCCCCAGCATTTT. It specifies CASSSGQSKQPQHF. Together with reference TRBV7-2 and TRBJ1-5, the CDR3 gives the full variable domain: GAGVSQSPSNKVTEKGKDVELRCDPISGHTALYWYRQSLGQGLEFLIYFQGNSAPDKSGLPSDRFSAERTGGSVSTLTIQRTQQEDSAVYLCASSSGQSKQPQHFGDGTRLSIL.

This chain uses TRBV19 with TRBJ1-1, with D uncertain. CDR1 and CDR2 from the germline V gene are LNHDA and SQIVND (reference sequence). The CDR3 is 17 residues long. V lost 8 bases and J 1 base, leaving 23 bases between the germline ends. The CDR3 DNA is TGTGCCAGTGGAGCCGGGGTCGCGGGAGGGCCGAACACTGAAGCTTTCTTT. Translating gives CASGAGVAGGPNTEAFF.

Only one count was recorded for this clone. The V and J genes are TRBV30 and TRBJ1-1; D might be TRBD1 (5 bases). The CDR3 sequence is 14 residues long. V was shortened by 0 bases and J by 3 bases, with 11 bases between the two germline ends. The germline V gene encodes CDR1 GTSNPN and CDR2 SVGIG (reference sequence). The CDR3 nucleotides are TGTGCCTGGAGTGTGGGACTTGAATACACTGAAGCTTTCTTT. Its protein product is CAWSVGLEYTEAFF.

The V call is TRBV5-1, the J call TRBJ1-6, with TRBD1 matching 11 bases. J was trimmed by 10 bases and V by 4 bases; bases with no gene match: 7. Germline V gene lookup returns CDR1 SGHRS and CDR2 YFSETQ. The CDR3 covers 15 residues. The CDR3 loop is CASSIGTGGGSPLHF. The CDR3 DNA reads TGCGCCAGCAGCATCGGGACAGGGGGAGGCTCACCCCTCCACTTT.

The CDR3 region has the DNA TGTGCCAGCAGCCAAGATGGACAGGGCACAGATACGCAGTATTTT. Translating it yields CASSQDGQGTDTQYF. J is TRBJ2-3 and V is TRBV4-2, with 7 bases that match TRBD1. This CDR3 is 15 amino acids long. Germline V CDR1 and CDR2: LGHNA, YNFKEQ. The ends lost 0 bases at V and 1 base at J; junction bases unmatched: 1.

The chain employs TRBV3-1 (or the pseudogene TRBV3-2) and TRBJ1-2; 10 positions match TRBD1. This CDR3 comprises 13 residues. J gave up 7 bases and V 4 bases, and 3 bases lay outside the gene matches. Germline assignment: CDR1 LGHDT and CDR2 YNNKEL (reference sequence). The CDR3 bases are TGTGCCAGCAGCCGACAGGGGGCGGGTGGCTACACCTTC. Its translation: CASSRQGAGGYTF.

The chain couples TRBV5-6 to TRBJ2-3; 7 nucleotides align to TRBD1. The CDR3 contains 13 residues. Trimming took 3 bases from V and 5 from J; bases not matched to a gene: 3. The germline V gene encodes CDR1 SGHDT and CDR2 YYEEEE. The CDR3 reads CASSSYRGDTQYF. In DNA form, the CDR3 reads TGTGCCAGCAGCTCGTACAGGGGAGATACGCAGTATTTT.

In DNA form, the CDR3 reads TGCAGCGTTGAAGACCCGGGACAGGGCCAACAAGAGACCCAGTACTTC. It encodes CSVEDPGQGQQETQYF. The V and J genes are TRBV29-1 and TRBJ2-5; TRBD1 matches at 9 bases. CDR3 length equals 16 residues. Germline V lookup: CDR1 SQVTM, CDR2 ANQGSEA. J gave up 2 bases and V 0 bases, and 7 bases lay outside the gene matches.